One sample yielded the 25 T cell receptor beta chains listed below, sequenced in a study of T cells in Graves' hyperthyroidism and ophthalmopathy. The source material, RNA transcripts, was used to amplify TCR beta CDR3 regions. The study used the HTBI primer set for a first-round RT-PCR of the TCR CDR3. From the multiplex PCR reads, TCRdb called clonotypes with MiXCR, one entry per CDR3 protein. The sample carries roughly 840,000 distinct CDR3 sequences, over 35% recorded once. Sequenced: blood. All receptors derive from a man aged 18 to 35 with Graves' hyperthyroidism.

This clonotype was observed at least ten times. The chain carries TRBV10-2 and TRBJ1-3; 10 nucleotides align to TRBD1. CDR3 length: 17 amino acids. Germline assignment: CDR1 WSHSY and CDR2 SAAADI. V was clipped by 2 bases and J by 7 bases; unmatched bases: 11. DNA for the CDR3: TGCGCCAGCAGTGAGCAGGGGACAGGGGCGTCAAGGAACACCATATATTTT. Translated, it gives CASSEQGTGASRNTIYF.

As DNA, the CDR3 is TGTGCCAGCAGCAGGGAGGGCGCGGGGGGGACCCAGTACTTC. Its translation: CASSREGAGGTQYF. The rearrangement links TRBV9 to TRBJ2-5, with 8 bases fitting TRBD2. Germline CDR1 is SGDLS and CDR2 is YYNGEE. Losses at the gene ends were 4 bases for V and 7 bases for J; bases not matched to a gene: 9. The CDR3 is 14 residues long.

This clonotype appeared a few times. The genes are TRBV20-1 and TRBJ1-5; weak D call: TRBD1 (5 bases). Trimming left V 0 bases short and J 6 bases short, with 15 bases between. The CDR3 runs to 15 residues. The germline gives CDR1 DFQATT, CDR2 SNEGSKA (reference sequence). The DNA of the CDR3 is TGCAGTGCTAGAGATAAGTGGGGCGCGGGTCAGCCCCAGCATTTT. Translating it yields CSARDKWGAGQPQHF.

The chain uses TRBV2 and TRBJ1-3; D is unclear. The CDR3 extends over 12 amino acids. The ends were cut back, 6 bases at V and 7 bases at J, with 10 bases in the middle. Germline V gene data show CDR1 as SNHLY and CDR2 as FYNNEI. The CDR3 DNA sequence: TGTGCCAGCAGGTATGGTAGGAACACCATATATTTT. This encodes CASRYGRNTIYF.

The chain combines TRBV7-2 with TRBJ1-4, with D unresolved. CDR1 and CDR2 (germline): SGHTA, FQGNSA. The CDR3 length is 15 residues. Trimming took 5 bases from V and 0 from J, leaving 10 bases between them. The CDR3 sequence: CASSQIPTTNEKLFF. CDR3 in DNA: TGTGCCAGCAGCCAGATCCCCACAACTAATGAAAAACTGTTTTTT.

This clonotype was detected a few times. The chain joins TRBV11-2 to TRBJ1-5, with a possible D match to TRBD1 (5 bases). This CDR3 is 15 amino acids long. Per germline, CDR1 SGHAT and CDR2 FQNNGV. V lost 5 bases to trimming and J lost 0 bases, with 11 bases between them. The CDR3: CASSQIDSSNQPQHF. The DNA for the CDR3 is TGTGCCAGCAGCCAAATAGACAGTAGCAATCAGCCCCAGCATTTT.

This sequence joins TRBV4-1 and TRBJ1-4; D is perhaps TRBD1 (6 bases). CDR3 length equals 16 residues. The germline gives CDR1 MGHRA, CDR2 YSYEKL. V lost 3 bases, J lost 8 bases, and 19 bases lay in between. The DNA of the CDR3 is TGCGCCAGCAGCCACTTTTCACAGGGCGGCTCGGAAAAACTGTTTTTT. It translates to CASSHFSQGGSEKLFF.

DNA for the CDR3: TGCAGCTTTCGGACAGGAGTCGATCAGCCCCAGTACTTC. Its translation: CSFRTGVDQPQYF. The chain uses TRBV29-1 and TRBJ2-5, with 7 bases that match TRBD1. Germline V gene lookup returns CDR1 SQVTM and CDR2 ANQGSEA. The ends lost 8 bases at V and 9 bases at J; junction bases unmatched: 15. The CDR3 contains 13 residues.

This chain uses TRBV5-1 with TRBJ2-5, with TRBD1 matching 7 bases. CDR3 length equals 13 residues. V shed 6 bases and J 6 bases; nucleotides not matched to a gene: 8. Germline assignment: CDR1 SGHRS and CDR2 YFSETQ. CDR3 DNA: TGCGCCAGCACGGAGACAGGGAAAAAGACCCAGTACTTC. Protein sequence: CASTETGKKTQYF.

This clonotype was seen at least ten times. J is TRBJ1-2 and V is TRBV6-5; D not certain. CDR3 length: 12 amino acids. The germline CDR1 and CDR2 sequences are MNHEY and SVGAGI. The V end was cut by 5 bases, the J end by 3 bases, with 7 bases between. The CDR3 coding sequence is TGTGCCAGCAGTCAGGACCACTATGGCTACACCTTC. It yields the protein CASSQDHYGYTF.

The chain is built from TRBV12-3 or TRBV12-4 and TRBJ2-7; TRBD2 might be the D (5 bases). The V and J ends lost 6 bases and 4 bases respectively, with 22 bases between them. This CDR3 has 16 amino acids. CDR3 region: CASSVADSSSPYEQYF. CDR3 sequence (DNA): TGTGCCAGCAGCGTTGCGGACTCCTCCAGTCCATACGAGCAGTACTTC.

This clonotype was observed a handful of times. This rearrangement joins TRBV19 to TRBJ2-2, with D possibly TRBD2 on 6 matching bases. Germline-derived CDR1 and CDR2 are LNHDA and SQIVND (reference sequence). CDR3 length: 14 amino acids. The V gene lost 7 bases and the J gene lost 1 base, with 10 bases spanning the gap. CDR3 coding DNA: TGTGCCAGTATACGGGAGTGGAACACCGGGGAGCTGTTTTTT. Its translation: CASIREWNTGELFF.

This clonotype was detected only a few times. The CDR3 is CSARQALDEQYF. The CDR3 DNA sequence: TGCAGTGCTAGACAGGCCCTAGACGAGCAGTACTTC. This sequence joins TRBV20-1 and TRBJ2-7; D gene ambiguous. The CDR3 totals 12 residues. Germline CDR1 and CDR2: DFQATT and SNEGSKA (reference sequence). The V and J ends lost 2 bases and 5 bases respectively, with 10 bases between them.

This clonotype was seen many times. This chain connects TRBV29-1 to TRBJ2-7; tentative D call: TRBD2 (7 bases). Trimming stripped 8 bases from V and 7 bases from J, with 18 bases between. Germline-derived CDR1 and CDR2 are SQVTM and ANQGSEA. The CDR3 extends over 12 amino acids. The CDR3 here is CSTLGGLREQYF. The CDR3 nucleotides are TGCAGCACGCTGGGGGGGCTAAGGGAGCAGTACTTC.

The chain is built from TRBV7-9 and TRBJ1-1; no definite D call. V was shortened by 11 bases and J by 3 bases, with 16 bases between the two germline ends. The length of the CDR3 is 13 residues. Germline lookup yields CDR1 SEHNR and CDR2 FQNEAQ (reference sequence). CDR3 protein: CAHLAGEDTEAFF. The DNA of the CDR3 is TGTGCCCATCTAGCGGGAGAGGACACTGAAGCTTTCTTT.

This chain joins TRBV6-1 and TRBJ1-2; D remains unclear. The germline V and J ends were trimmed by 7 bases and 2 bases, with 11 bases remaining between them. Germline CDR1 is MNHNS and CDR2 is SASEGT. CDR3 size: 13 residues. This chain's CDR3 is CASNVNLNYGYTF. In nucleotides, the CDR3 is TGTGCCAGCAACGTCAACTTAAACTATGGCTACACCTTC.

This clonotype was counted at least ten times. V and J are TRBV6-5 and TRBJ1-4; D is ambiguous. Trimming removed 0 bases from V and 8 bases from J, with 7 bases in between. The CDR3 consists of 13 residues. Germline values: CDR1 MNHEY, CDR2 SVGAGI. The DNA for the CDR3 is TGTGCCAGCAGTTACTCCGCGGGCGAAAAACTGTTTTTT. This encodes CASSYSAGEKLFF.

As DNA, the CDR3 is TGTGCCAGCAGCTCCCGGGGGGGGGCCTTGGAGCCCCAGCATTTT. It encodes CASSSRGGALEPQHF. The chain recombines TRBV7-8 with TRBJ1-5; a possible D gene is TRBD1 (6 bases). The CDR3 totals 15 residues. The germline CDR1 and CDR2 sequences are SGHVS and FQNEAQ. V lost 4 bases to trimming and J lost 8 bases, with 18 bases between them. The variable domain in full, completed from reference TRBV7-8 and TRBJ1-5, reads GAGVSQSPRYKVAKRGQDVALRCDPISGHVSLFWYQQALGQGPEFLTYFQNEAQLDKSGLPSDRFFAERPEGSVSTLKIQRTQQEDSAVYLCASSSRGGALEPQHFGDGTRLSIL.

The table lists this clonotype with many counts. The rearrangement uses TRBV10-3 and TRBJ2-5, with 8 bases aligning to TRBD2. This CDR3 has 14 amino acids. In germline, CDR1 is ENHRY, CDR2 SYGVKD. V was clipped by 11 bases and J by 2 bases; unmatched bases: 10. The CDR3, as DNA: TGTGCCTCCGGGAGGGGGTCCGCTCAAGAGACCCAGTACTTC. This sequence encodes CASGRGSAQETQYF.

CDR3 nucleotides: TGTGCCAGCAGTTCGGGACTCGTAGGGGCCAACGTCCTGACTTTC. Its protein product is CASSSGLVGANVLTF. The chain employs TRBV12-3 or TRBV12-4 and TRBJ2-6; possible D gene TRBD2, 6 bases. The CDR3 loop spans 15 amino acids. Trimming pared 4 bases from V and 4 bases from J, leaving 11 bases between.

This clonotype was seen a few times. This chain connects TRBV6-5 to TRBJ1-4; TRBD1 aligns across 7 bases. J was trimmed by 3 bases and V by 6 bases; bases with no gene match: 10. The germline CDR1 and CDR2 sequences are MNHEY and SVGAGI. The CDR3 runs to 16 residues. CDR3 amino acids: CASSPGAQGANEKLFF. As DNA, the CDR3 is TGTGCCAGCAGCCCTGGCGCGCAGGGGGCTAATGAAAAACTGTTTTTT.

The J gene is TRBJ1-6, the V gene TRBV7-9, with D possibly TRBD1 on 6 matching bases. Germline V CDR1 and CDR2: SEHNR, FQNEAQ (reference sequence). Trimming cost V 5 bases and J 9 bases, with 14 bases left between them. The CDR3 has 14 amino acids. The CDR3 DNA follows: TGTGCCAGCAGCCAGACCCGACAGGCTTCACCCCTCCACTTT. Amino acids: CASSQTRQASPLHF. Full variable domain (rest looked up from reference TRBV7-9 and TRBJ1-6): DTGVSQNPRHKITKRGQNVTFRCDPISEHNRLYWYRQTLGQGPEFLTYFQNEAQLEKSRLLSDRFSAERPKGSFSTLEIQRTEQGDSAMYLCASSQTRQASPLHFGNGTRLTVT.

At least ten counts were recorded for this clonotype. The V and J genes are TRBV20-1 and TRBJ1-4, with a possible D match to TRBD1 (6 bases). Trimming cost V 0 bases and J 6 bases, with 11 bases left between them. In germline, CDR1 is DFQATT, CDR2 SNEGSKA (reference sequence). The CDR3 contains 14 residues. CDR3 protein: CSAREGAGDEKLFF. The CDR3 DNA follows: TGCAGTGCTAGAGAGGGGGCGGGCGATGAAAAACTGTTTTTT.

There are many counts of this clonotype. The gene calls are TRBV15 and TRBJ1-1; D remains unclear. Germline V CDR1 and CDR2: LNHNV, YYDKDF (reference sequence). The CDR3 is 14 residues long. With 8 bases removed from V and 4 bases from J, the gap between germline ends came to 17 bases. CDR3 sequence reads: CATAPRAAITEAFF. CDR3 nucleotides: TGTGCCACCGCCCCTAGGGCAGCCATCACTGAAGCTTTCTTT.

In its sample, this clonotype was seen a few times. The chain is built from TRBV11-2 and TRBJ2-2, with 9 bases that match TRBD2. The V gene's germline CDR1 is SGHAT and CDR2 FQNNGV. The CDR3 length is 16 residues. V shed 5 bases and J 5 bases; nucleotides not matched to a gene: 9. The CDR3 here is CASSPPGLAGTGELFF. Written as DNA, the CDR3 is TGTGCCAGCAGCCCACCGGGACTAGCTGGTACCGGGGAGCTGTTTTTT.